Following are 29 T cell receptor beta chains from one sample sequenced in a study of T cell changes during pregnancy in multiple sclerosis. Profiled with immunoSEQ multiplex PCR; TCRdb holds only in-frame clones, not every one. Among more than 50,000 clones listed, about nine tenths were seen once. Sequencing was performed on peripheral blood, taken in the first trimester of pregnancy. Receptor source: a female donor in good health, enrolled as a control in a pregnancy study.

The chain combines TRBV4-2 with TRBJ2-3, with D possibly being TRBD2 (7 bases). V was pared by 4 bases and J by 2 bases, with 16 bases between. CDR3 length equals 16 residues. Germline assignment: CDR1 LGHNA and CDR2 YNFKEQ. In nucleotides, the CDR3 is TGTGCCAGCAGCCGTGGTATAGGGGGGGACACAGATACGCAGTATTTT. The encoded protein is CASSRGIGGDTDTQYF.

The chain has TRBV4-1 and TRBJ2-5; TRBD2 is a possible D gene (5 bases). V lost 3 bases, J lost 9 bases, and 8 bases lay in between. The germline V gene encodes CDR1 MGHRA and CDR2 YSYEKL. The CDR3 consists of 11 residues. The CDR3 region is CASSQAGAQYF. DNA for the CDR3: TGCGCCAGCAGCCAGGCCGGGGCCCAGTACTTC.

V is TRBV29-1 and J is TRBJ2-3, with 12 bases that match TRBD2. The CDR3 runs to 17 residues. CDR1 and CDR2 (germline): SQVTM, ANQGSEA. J lost 3 bases, V lost 1 base, and 8 bases had no gene match. DNA for the CDR3: TGCAGCGTTGAAGGGCTAGCGGGGGGGCCGGGGACAGATACGCAGTATTTT. It is translated as CSVEGLAGGPGTDTQYF.

This clone was detected once. The rearrangement links TRBV5-6 to TRBJ2-1, with a weak D call TRBD1 (6 bases). The V and J ends lost 4 bases and 2 bases respectively, with 16 bases between them. CDR3 size: 16 residues. From germline, CDR1 is SGHDT and CDR2 YYEEEE. This CDR3 is CASSPEGGFPYNEQFF. In nucleotides, the CDR3 is TGTGCCAGCAGCCCCGAAGGGGGATTTCCCTACAATGAGCAGTTCTTC.

This clone was recorded once. The gene calls are TRBV6-1 and TRBJ1-2; no clear D gene. The V and J ends lost 4 bases and 4 bases respectively, with 16 bases between them. Germline values: CDR1 MNHNS, CDR2 SASEGT. This CDR3 spans 15 amino acids. The CDR3 spells CASSVAVEQFYGYTF. The CDR3 nucleotides read TGTGCCAGCAGTGTAGCGGTAGAACAGTTCTATGGCTACACCTTC.

This chain connects TRBV19 to TRBJ2-1; D is undetermined. V gave up 3 bases and J gave up 3 bases, with 6 bases separating them. CDR3 size: 13 residues. The germline gives CDR1 LNHDA, CDR2 SQIVND (reference sequence). The DNA of the CDR3 is TGTGCCAGTAGTATCCAGGTCTACAATGAGCAGTTCTTC. Protein sequence: CASSIQVYNEQFF. The full variable domain, rest sourced from reference TRBV19 and TRBJ2-1, is DGGITQSPKYLFRKEGQNVTLSCEQNLNHDAMYWYRQDPGQGLRLIYYSQIVNDFQKGDIAEGYSVSREKKESFPLTVTSAQKNPTAFYLCASSIQVYNEQFFGPGTRLTVL.

The rearrangement links TRBV2 to TRBJ1-2; maybe TRBD1 (6 bases). The CDR3 spans 12 residues. Trimming took off 4 bases at V and 13 bases at J, with 16 bases between the two ends. CDR1 SNHLY and CDR2 FYNNEI come from the germline V gene. This CDR3 reads CASSAKNRAGTF. The DNA for the CDR3 is TGTGCCAGCAGTGCCAAGAACAGGGCAGGCACCTTC.

The chain has TRBV5-4 and TRBJ2-7; D perhaps matches TRBD1 (6 bases). Germline assignment: CDR1 SGHNT and CDR2 YYREEE (reference sequence). V lost 6 bases and J 6 bases, leaving 13 bases between the germline ends. The CDR3 has 12 amino acids. The CDR3 spells CASTLGAGEQYF. The CDR3 nucleotides read TGTGCCAGCACCCTGGGGGCGGGCGAGCAGTACTTC.

The V gene is TRBV6-6, the J gene TRBJ1-1; 7 bases match TRBD1. The V segment lost 5 bases and the J segment 3 bases; nucleotides outside the gene matches: 6. The CDR3 covers 14 residues. Per the germline V gene, CDR1 is MNHNY and CDR2 is SVGAGI (reference sequence). The CDR3 region has the DNA TGTGCCAGCAGTAGACAGGGAGGCTACACTGAAGCTTTCTTT. This codes for CASSRQGGYTEAFF.

The CDR3 spells CASNVGLRTDTQYF. The CDR3 bases are TGTGCCAGCAACGTGGGCCTTCGCACAGATACGCAGTATTTT. The gene calls are TRBV6-6 and TRBJ2-3; D is unresolved. Germline values: CDR1 MNHNY, CDR2 SVGAGI (reference sequence). This CDR3 spans 14 amino acids. Trimming cost V 7 bases and J 1 base, with 12 bases left between them.

The chain is built from TRBV28 and TRBJ1-4; no firm D call. This CDR3 has 13 amino acids. In germline, CDR1 is MDHEN, CDR2 SYDVKM. Between the trimmed V and J ends, which lost 8 bases and 0 bases, there was a span of 7 bases. The CDR3 is CASYSATNEKLFF. CDR3 coding DNA: TGTGCCAGCTACAGTGCAACTAATGAAAAACTGTTTTTT.

The chain employs TRBV7-6 and TRBJ2-6; TRBD1 matches 7 bases. The J segment lost 1 base and the V segment lost 5 bases, leaving 5 bases of the junction unmatched. Germline CDR1 reads SGHVS; CDR2 reads FNYEAQ. This CDR3 is 16 amino acids long. The CDR3 bases are TGTGCCAGCAGCCTTGAGGGGGCTTCTGGGGCCAACGTCCTGACTTTC. Protein: CASSLEGASGANVLTF.

The genes are TRBV6-5 and TRBJ1-2, with 7 bases fitting TRBD1. The CDR3 extends over 15 amino acids. In germline, CDR1 is MNHEY, CDR2 SVGAGI. After removal of 0 bases from V and 7 bases from J, the junction contained 8 bases not matched to a gene. CDR3 nucleotides: TGTGCCAGCAGTTACTCGAACAGGGGTGTTGGTGGCTACACCTTC. Translated, it gives CASSYSNRGVGGYTF.

The chain recombines TRBV6-6 with TRBJ2-7; D is possibly TRBD1 (6 bases). This CDR3 region has 14 residues. Germline loops: CDR1 MNHNY, CDR2 SVGAGI (reference sequence). Trimming took 3 bases from V and 7 from J, leaving 16 bases between them. CDR3 sequence reads: CASSYSQGQREQYF. Written as DNA, the CDR3 is TGTGCCAGCAGTTATAGTCAGGGGCAGAGGGAGCAGTACTTC.

V is TRBV19 and J is TRBJ1-4; 7 bases fit TRBD1. The length of the CDR3 is 15 residues. CDR1 and CDR2 (germline): LNHDA, SQIVND (reference sequence). The junction had 5 bases not matched to a gene; V was cut back by 1 base and J by 6 bases. CDR3 residues: CASSIAFGQDEKLFF. The DNA for the CDR3 is TGTGCCAGTAGTATAGCCTTTGGACAGGATGAAAAACTGTTTTTT. Together with reference TRBV19 and TRBJ1-4, the CDR3 gives the full variable domain: DGGITQSPKYLFRKEGQNVTLSCEQNLNHDAMYWYRQDPGQGLRLIYYSQIVNDFQKGDIAEGYSVSREKKESFPLTVTSAQKNPTAFYLCASSIAFGQDEKLFFGSGTQLSVL.

The chain uses TRBV7-2 and TRBJ2-5; D is perhaps TRBD1 (6 bases). The germline V gene has CDR1 SGHTA and CDR2 FQGNSA. V was cut by 1 base and J by 7 bases, with 19 bases left in between. This CDR3 region has 16 residues. The CDR3 DNA reads TGTGCCAGCAGCTTAGTCTCAAGGGGGACGTTTGTGACCCAGTACTTC. This encodes CASSLVSRGTFVTQYF.

The rearrangement uses TRBV5-4 and TRBJ2-5, with 9 bases aligning to TRBD2. Germline loops: CDR1 SGHNT, CDR2 YYREEE (reference sequence). J was trimmed by 1 base and V by 5 bases; bases with no gene match: 6. CDR3 length: 15 residues. This chain's CDR3 is CASSSTTSGQETQYF. The CDR3, as DNA: TGTGCCAGCAGTTCGACGACTAGCGGCCAAGAGACCCAGTACTTC.

CDR3 residues: CASSSLGTVRGTQYF. The CDR3 nucleotides are TGTGCCAGCAGTTCCCTCGGGACAGTGAGGGGGACCCAGTACTTC. The chain employs TRBV6-5 and TRBJ2-5; 7 positions match TRBD1. CDR3 length: 15 residues. The germline CDR1 and CDR2 sequences are MNHEY and SVGAGI. Losses at the gene ends were 4 bases for V and 7 bases for J; bases not matched to a gene: 12.

The chain combines TRBV2 with TRBJ2-7; 10 bases align to TRBD2. Germline-derived CDR1 and CDR2 are SNHLY and FYNNEI. The CDR3 is 14 amino acids. Trimming took 8 bases from V and 7 from J; bases not matched to a gene: 11. CDR3 residues: CASYTPSGGYEQYF. The CDR3 DNA sequence: TGTGCCAGCTATACACCTAGCGGGGGCTATGAGCAGTACTTC.

This clone was seen just once. The V and J genes are TRBV19 and TRBJ2-2; 10 positions agree with TRBD1. The CDR3 consists of 16 residues. Trimming at V came to 4 bases and at J to 2 bases, leaving 4 bases not matched to a gene. In germline, CDR1 is LNHDA, CDR2 SQIVND (reference sequence). The CDR3 DNA reads as TGTGCCAGTAGTACGCGGGACAGGGGTAACACCGGGGAGCTGTTTTTT. Protein sequence: CASSTRDRGNTGELFF. Together with reference TRBV19 and TRBJ2-2, the CDR3 gives the full variable domain: DGGITQSPKYLFRKEGQNVTLSCEQNLNHDAMYWYRQDPGQGLRLIYYSQIVNDFQKGDIAEGYSVSREKKESFPLTVTSAQKNPTAFYLCASSTRDRGNTGELFFGEGSRLTVL.

V gene TRBV6-5 combines with J gene TRBJ1-2, with D perhaps matching TRBD1 (6 bases). Per germline, CDR1 MNHEY and CDR2 SVGAGI. The CDR3 has 14 residues. The V end was cut by 7 bases, the J end by 1 base, with 13 bases between. CDR3 sequence (DNA): TGTGCCAGCAATCATCAAGGGGGTAACTATGGCTACACCTTC. Its protein product is CASNHQGGNYGYTF.

The chain uses TRBV19 and TRBJ2-3, with 12 positions matching TRBD2. Germline-derived CDR1 and CDR2 are LNHDA and SQIVND (reference sequence). Trimming cost V 4 bases and J 1 base; bases outside gene matches: 3. The CDR3 sequence is 16 residues long. The CDR3 sequence: CASSTRTSGGTDTQYF. The CDR3 region has the DNA TGTGCCAGTAGTACCCGGACTAGCGGGGGCACAGATACGCAGTATTTT. Complete variable domain (other parts from reference TRBV19 and TRBJ2-3): DGGITQSPKYLFRKEGQNVTLSCEQNLNHDAMYWYRQDPGQGLRLIYYSQIVNDFQKGDIAEGYSVSREKKESFPLTVTSAQKNPTAFYLCASSTRTSGGTDTQYFGPGTRLTVL.

This clone came up once. This chain links TRBV5-1 with TRBJ2-1, with D possibly matching TRBD2 (5 bases). CDR1 is SGHRS, CDR2 YFSETQ, per germline. The CDR3 covers 15 residues. Trimming shortened V by 0 bases and J by 4 bases, and 11 bases separated the two germline ends. CDR3 in DNA: TGCGCCAGCAGCTTGGGAGGGCGAGGATACAATGAGCAGTTCTTC. Translating it yields CASSLGGRGYNEQFF.

The rearrangement joins TRBV11-2 to TRBJ2-1, with 8 positions matching TRBD2. This CDR3 has 16 residues. Germline loops: CDR1 SGHAT, CDR2 FQNNGV. V shed 2 bases and J 7 bases; nucleotides not matched to a gene: 10. This CDR3 reads CASSLKPGGRGNEQFF. CDR3 nucleotide sequence: TGTGCCAGCAGCTTAAAGCCGGGAGGGCGGGGGAATGAGCAGTTCTTC. Drawing the rest from reference TRBV11-2 and TRBJ2-1, the complete variable domain is EAGVAQSPRYKIIEKRQSVAFWCNPISGHATLYWYQQILGQGPKLLIQFQNNGVVDDSQLPKDRFSAERLKGVDSTLKIQPAKLEDSAVYLCASSLKPGGRGNEQFFGPGTRLTVL.

Of note for this clone: Germline and junction disagree at one end, which may indicate a read error. This chain uses TRBV9 with TRBJ2-1; D may be TRBD2 (6 bases). From germline, CDR1 is SGDLS and CDR2 YYNGEE. CDR3 length equals 17 residues. This CDR3 is CASSVGGTPSSYNEQFF. The CDR3 coding sequence is TGTGCCAGCAGTGTAGGAGGGACTCCTAGCTCCTACAATGAGCAGTTCTTC.

The gene calls are TRBV19 and TRBJ1-5, with D perhaps matching TRBD1 (6 bases). There are 14 residues in the CDR3. Deletions cut 5 bases from V and 2 bases from J, with 10 bases between. The germline gives CDR1 LNHDA, CDR2 SQIVND (reference sequence). As DNA, the CDR3 is TGTGCCAGTAGTTTCCGACAGGGCAATCAGCCCCAGCATTTT. Encoded protein: CASSFRQGNQPQHF.

J is TRBJ2-1 and V is TRBV2; 12 nucleotides align to TRBD2. CDR3 length: 15 amino acids. CDR1 is SNHLY and CDR2 is FYNNEI in the germline V gene. J lost 9 bases, V lost 8 bases, and 11 bases had no gene match. The DNA of the CDR3 is TGTGCCAGCCATAAACTAGCGGGAGGAGGGGGTGAGCAGTTCTTC. It codes for CASHKLAGGGGEQFF.

The V gene is TRBV6-5, the J gene TRBJ2-7; D unclear. The V gene's germline CDR1 is MNHEY and CDR2 SVGAGI. The length of the CDR3 is 13 residues. V was pared by 5 bases and J by 3 bases, with 11 bases between. The CDR3, as DNA: TGTGCCAGCAGTCCCCCCCCCGGCTACGAGCAGTACTTC. Protein product: CASSPPPGYEQYF.

V usage is TRBV9 and J usage is TRBJ1-4; D possibly corresponds to TRBD1 (5 bases). The CDR3 is made up of 16 amino acids. Germline V gene sequence: CDR1 SGDLS, CDR2 YYNGEE. The V end was cut by 4 bases, the J end by 6 bases, with 19 bases between. CDR3 loop: CASSLLQGGRDEKLFF. The DNA for the CDR3 is TGTGCCAGCAGCCTTCTTCAGGGAGGACGCGATGAAAAACTGTTTTTT. Full variable domain (outside the CDR3, taken from reference TRBV9 and TRBJ1-4): DSGVTQTPKHLITATGQRVTLRCSPRSGDLSVYWYQQSLDQGLQFLIQYYNGEERAKGNILERFSAQQFPDLHSELNLSSLELGDSALYFCASSLLQGGRDEKLFFGSGTQLSVL.